A selection of T cell receptor beta chains follows, all from one sample in a study of cytotoxic CD8 clonotypes in ibrutinib-treated CLL. Sequencing used immunoSEQ multiplex PCR; TCRdb keeps in-frame clones, though not all of them. The sample contains about 310,000 clones, roughly 79% of which appear only once. The source material was PBMCs, sampled before ibrutinib treatment. The receptors shown here come from a human donor with chronic lymphocytic leukemia. Each CDR3 is given with its conserved first and last residue. The D gene is left open where the match is weak. Clone size is shown for a subset of rows, as once, few, many or a class of expanded clone.

clone_size,v_call,j_call,d_call,cdr3_nt,cdr3_aa
-,TRBV7-9,TRBJ2-7,-,TGTGCCAGCAGCTTACAGGCTCCCCGGCGGCCCGAGCAGTACTTC,CASSLQAPRRPEQYF
-,TRBV11-2,TRBJ2-3,TRBD2,TGTGCCAGCAGCTCCCGACTAGCAACAGATACGCAGTATTTT,CASSSRLATDTQYF
once,TRBV7-6,TRBJ1-2,-,TGTGCCAGCAGCCCGTCAGGGTCCAACTATGGCTACACCTTC,CASSPSGSNYGYTF
-,TRBV5-1,TRBJ2-5,-,TGCGCCAGCCGTTCCAGGTCAGTCCAAGAGACCCAGTACTTC,CASRSRSVQETQYF
-,TRBV30,TRBJ2-3,TRBD2,TGTGCCTGGAGTGTACAACTAGCGGGAACAGATACGCAGTATTTT,CAWSVQLAGTDTQYF
many,TRBV11-2,TRBJ2-1,-,TGTGCCAGCAGCCCCGGGTTTTACAATGAGCAGTTCTTC,CASSPGFYNEQFF
-,TRBV18,TRBJ2-3,TRBD2,TGTGCCAGCTCACCGACTAGCGGGATTGCGGCGGATACGCAGTATTTT,CASSPTSGIAADTQYF
few,TRBV5-4,TRBJ2-3,-,TGTGCCAGCAGCTTGGGGGTCACCCGCACAGATACGCAGTATTTT,CASSLGVTRTDTQYF
-,TRBV20-1,TRBJ2-7,-,TGCAGTGCCACGAGAAACGAGCAGTACTTC,CSATRNEQYF
-,TRBV11-2,TRBJ2-7,-,TGTGCCAGCAGCAAGGAGAAAACAAGCTACGAGCAGTACTTC,CASSKEKTSYEQYF
-,TRBV5-4,TRBJ2-5,TRBD2,TGTGCCAGCAGCTTGCCTAGCGGGAGAAGGGAGACCCAGTACTTC,CASSLPSGRRETQYF
-,TRBV18,TRBJ1-2,-,TGTGCCAGCTCACCACCTTACCCAGGCATTTATTCATCCTATGGCTACACCTTC,CASSPPYPGIYSSYGYTF
once,TRBV4-3,TRBJ2-1,-,TGCGCCAGCAGCCAAACGGGGACTCCCCGAGACAATGAGCAGTTCTTC,CASSQTGTPRDNEQFF
-,TRBV9,TRBJ2-3,-,TGTGCCAGCAGCGTAGGGGCTAGCGGCACAGATACGCAGTATTTT,CASSVGASGTDTQYF
few,TRBV5-1,TRBJ2-5,-,TGCGCCAGCAGTACGTTGCGGGGGACACAAGAGACCCAGTACTTC,CASSTLRGTQETQYF
-,TRBV7-2,TRBJ2-1,TRBD2,TGTGCCAGCAGCAGCTACGGGGGGTACAATGAGCAGTTCTTC,CASSSYGGYNEQFF
once,TRBV2,TRBJ1-5,-,TGTGCCAGCGCTCCATCCTGGGGCGATCAGCCCCAGCATTTT,CASAPSWGDQPQHF
-,TRBV29-1,TRBJ1-2,TRBD1,TGCAGCGTGGGCGACCGGGACAGGGCTGGCTACACCTTC,CSVGDRDRAGYTF
-,TRBV7-9,TRBJ2-5,-,TGTGCCAGCAGCTTATTTGCTGTCGAGACCCAGTACTTC,CASSLFAVETQYF
-,TRBV30,TRBJ2-1,TRBD2,TGTGCCTGGAGGCTGATGTGGACTAGCGGGAGTCGGAATGAGCAGTTCTTC,CAWRLMWTSGSRNEQFF
-,TRBV5-1,TRBJ1-3,-,TGCGCCAGCAGCCAACAGGGTGCTGGAAACACCATATATTTT,CASSQQGAGNTIYF
-,TRBV7-6,TRBJ2-2,-,TGTGCCAGCAGCTTAGTCGAGTATTCGAACACCGGGGAGCTGTTTTTT,CASSLVEYSNTGELFF
-,TRBV19,TRBJ2-7,TRBD1,TGTGCCAGTAGACCGCGAACCGGGACAGGGATAGAGGAGCAGTACTTC,CASRPRTGTGIEEQYF
-,TRBV19,TRBJ2-3,TRBD1,TGTGCCAGTAGTATATGGAAGGGGGCAAGTACAGATACGCAGTATTTT,CASSIWKGASTDTQYF
-,TRBV30,TRBJ1-5,-,TGTGCCTGGAATGGGCAGGTCAATCAGCCCCAGCATTTT,CAWNGQVNQPQHF
-,TRBV30,TRBJ1-2,TRBD1,TGTGCCCGGGGTCCGGGACAGCGGTATGGCTACACCTTC,CARGPGQRYGYTF
-,TRBV28,TRBJ2-5,-,TGTGCCAGCACTTCTACGGGCCAAGAGACCCAGTACTTC,CASTSTGQETQYF
-,TRBV5-1,TRBJ2-3,TRBD2,TGCGCCAGCAGGGCTAGCGGACCAGATACGCAGTATTTT,CASRASGPDTQYF
-,TRBV11-2,TRBJ1-2,-,TGTGCCAGCAGCTTGTATCTCGCGGAAGGCTACACCTTC,CASSLYLAEGYTF
few,TRBV6-1,TRBJ1-1,-,TGTGCCAGCAGTCCCCTCGACAGGAACACTGAAGCTTTCTTT,CASSPLDRNTEAFF
-,TRBV10-3,TRBJ2-3,TRBD2,TGTGCCATCAGTGTTAGCGGGGCTAGCACAGATACGCAGTATTTT,CAISVSGASTDTQYF
few,TRBV5-1,TRBJ2-3,-,TGCGCCAGCAGCTTAGAAGCGGCAGATACGCAGTATTTT,CASSLEAADTQYF
-,TRBV29-1,TRBJ2-7,TRBD2,TGCAGCGTTGAAGATCTAGCGGGGCCCTCCTACGAGCAGTACTTC,CSVEDLAGPSYEQYF
-,TRBV29-1,TRBJ1-4,TRBD1,TGCAGCGGGTCCCGGGACAGGGGGGCTAATGAAAAACTGTTTTTT,CSGSRDRGANEKLFF
-,TRBV29-1,TRBJ2-7,-,TGCAGCGTTGCCCGAACGACTGCCTACGAGCAGTACTTC,CSVARTTAYEQYF
-,TRBV4-1,TRBJ2-3,-,TGCGCCTCCTCGGACACCCAAAACACAGATACGCAGTATTTT,CASSDTQNTDTQYF
-,TRBV7-2,TRBJ1-5,-,TGTGCCAGCAGCTTTTCTACAAATCAGCCCCAGCATTTT,CASSFSTNQPQHF
many,TRBV7-8,TRBJ2-5,TRBD2,TGTGCCAGCAGCGAAAAACCTTGGACTAGCTCAATCCGAGAGACCCAGTACTTC,CASSEKPWTSSIRETQYF
-,TRBV18,TRBJ2-1,TRBD2,TGTGCCAGCTCACCACCGGGTAGCGGGACTTACAATGAGCAGTTCTTC,CASSPPGSGTYNEQFF
-,TRBV7-9,TRBJ2-2,TRBD2,TGTGCCAGCAGCTTAGGCCGATCTAGCGGGAGTGGAACCGGGGAGCTGTTTTTT,CASSLGRSSGSGTGELFF
-,TRBV7-6,TRBJ2-1,TRBD2,TGTGCCAGCAGCTTAGGGACTAGTTATAGTGAGCAGTTCTTC,CASSLGTSYSEQFF
-,TRBV7-9,TRBJ1-5,TRBD1,TGTGCCACCCAAAGGGACAGGGGCCGCCATCAGCCCCAGCATTTT,CATQRDRGRHQPQHF
-,TRBV6-1,TRBJ2-7,TRBD1,TGTGCCAGCAGTGAAGCGGACAGGGGGATCTCCTACGAGCAGTACTTC,CASSEADRGISYEQYF
-,TRBV5-1,TRBJ2-1,-,TGCGCCAGCAGACTGACGAAATACAATGAGCAGTTCTTC,CASRLTKYNEQFF
-,TRBV15,TRBJ2-7,-,TGTGCCACCAGCAGAGATCACCGGGCCCACCACTTC,CATSRDHRAHHF
-,TRBV5-1,TRBJ2-7,TRBD2,TGCGCCAGCAGCCCGGGACTAGCGGGGACCTACGAGCAGTACTTC,CASSPGLAGTYEQYF
few,TRBV4-3,TRBJ1-4,-,TGCGCCAGCAGCCAACAGGGGAGATGGGAAAAACTGTTTTTT,CASSQQGRWEKLFF
-,TRBV19,TRBJ2-7,TRBD2,TGTGCCAGTAGTAAAGGACTAGCCACAACCGCGGAGCAGTACTTC,CASSKGLATTAEQYF
-,TRBV15,TRBJ2-5,-,TGTGCCACCAGCAGAGAGGCAGGGCCCGGACCCGAGACCCAGTACTTC,CATSREAGPGPETQYF
-,TRBV7-2,TRBJ2-1,TRBD2,TGTGCCAGCAGCTTAAGTGGACTAGCGGGATTGATTGAGCAGTTCTTC,CASSLSGLAGLIEQFF
-,TRBV5-1,TRBJ2-5,-,TGCGCCAGCAGCTTGGCCTCCTATTGGGAGACCCAGTACTTC,CASSLASYWETQYF
-,TRBV19,TRBJ1-5,-,TGTGCCAGTAGCAAGGGGAAGAGGAGCAATCAGCCCCAGCATTTT,CASSKGKRSNQPQHF
-,TRBV28,TRBJ2-7,-,TGTGCCAGCAGGTCCCGGGACCTCAGCCTCGAGCAGTACTTC,CASRSRDLSLEQYF